The sequence of this T cell receptor beta chain was determined in a study of blood T cell repertoires in COVID-19. Germline CDR1 is MGHRA and CDR2 is YSYEKL. This CDR3 has 15 residues. J lost 1 base, V lost 3 bases, and 2 bases had no gene match. The assay was immunoSEQ multiplex PCR, and TCRdb's table has in-frame clones only and misses some. This sample carries about 230,000 clones, roughly 80% of them seen once, and the ten largest clones take approximately 7%. The receptor was isolated from a woman between 50 and 59 years old with acute or convalescent COVID-19. The sequenced sample was peripheral blood. This chain links TRBV4-1 with TRBJ1-3; 8 nucleotides line up with TRBD1. CDR3 residues: CASSQDRVSGNTIYF. CDR3 DNA: TGCGCCAGCAGCCAGGACAGGGTGTCTGGAAACACCATATATTTT.